Below, 27 T cell receptor beta chains from the same sample are listed, as sequenced in a study of cytomegalovirus exposure and HLA in healthy donors. PCR was performed using 60 Vbeta and 13 Jbeta primers. TCRdb keeps only in-frame clones here, not all; method: immunoSEQ multiplex PCR. The table shows approximately 45,000 clones, with around 70% occurring only once. Specimen: PBMCs. The receptors shown here come from a woman aged 25 to 39 in good health and CMV-seronegative.

The chain couples TRBV6-5 to TRBJ1-2; 7 bases are a match to TRBD1. The CDR3 consists of 15 residues. Unmatched junction bases numbered 8, after V lost 3 bases and J lost 4 bases. Germline CDR1 and CDR2: MNHEY and SVGAGI. The CDR3 DNA reads TGTGCCAGCAGTTATTCCGGGACAGTTCTCTATGGCTACACCTTC. Translating gives CASSYSGTVLYGYTF.

The V gene is TRBV15, the J gene TRBJ1-4; D is ambiguous. The V end lost 1 base, the J end lost 4 bases, and 7 bases lay between the germline ends. Germline V CDR1 and CDR2: LNHNV, YYDKDF (reference sequence). There are 14 residues in the CDR3. CDR3 amino acids: CATSRGQNNEKLFF. In DNA form, the CDR3 reads TGTGCCACCAGCAGAGGGCAGAATAATGAAAAACTGTTTTTT.

J is TRBJ2-3 and V is TRBV5-1, with TRBD1 identical over 7 bases. Losses at the gene ends were 0 bases for V and 6 bases for J; bases not matched to a gene: 7. CDR1 is SGHRS, CDR2 YFSETQ, per germline. The CDR3 sequence is 15 residues long. The CDR3 reads CASSLEGQPSDTQYF. Written as DNA, the CDR3 is TGCGCCAGCAGCTTGGAGGGACAGCCTTCGGATACGCAGTATTTT.

The count of this clone is one. This chain joins TRBV11-2 and TRBJ2-5; D is possibly TRBD2 (5 bases). Germline V CDR1 and CDR2: SGHAT, FQNNGV. V was cut by 3 bases and J by 2 bases, with 7 bases left in between. There are 13 residues in the CDR3. The CDR3 bases are TGTGCCAGCAGCTTGAGCGGACAAGAGACCCAGTACTTC. It codes for CASSLSGQETQYF.

V usage is TRBV9 and J usage is TRBJ2-1; 9 nucleotides align to TRBD1. The germline CDR1 and CDR2 sequences are SGDLS and YYNGEE. Unmatched junction bases numbered 8, after V lost 4 bases and J lost 6 bases. The CDR3 runs to 15 residues. The CDR3 DNA follows: TGTGCCAGCAGCATATGGACAGGGGAGGGCAATGAGCAGTTCTTC. Protein: CASSIWTGEGNEQFF.

This clone has only one observation. CDR3 nucleotides: TGCGCCAGCAGTGAGTCGACCCTAGATCAGCCCCAGCATTTT. Translating gives CASSESTLDQPQHF. This chain joins TRBV10-2 and TRBJ1-5, with no clear D. The CDR3 length is 14 residues. Germline CDR1 reads WSHSY; CDR2 reads SAAADI. V lost 0 bases and J 5 bases, leaving 8 bases between the germline ends.

The count of this clone is one. V usage is TRBV7-9 and J usage is TRBJ2-5; perhaps TRBD1 as D (5 bases). The CDR3 consists of 14 residues. V shed 5 bases and J shed 2 bases, with 12 bases lying between them. CDR1 is SEHNR, CDR2 FQNEAQ, per germline (reference sequence). The CDR3 sequence is CASSPDRRQETQYF. In DNA form, the CDR3 reads TGTGCCAGCAGCCCAGACAGAAGGCAAGAGACCCAGTACTTC.

The chain uses TRBV5-1 and TRBJ2-7, with D maybe TRBD1 (6 bases). Trimming pared 4 bases from V and 2 bases from J, leaving 16 bases between. The CDR3 has 15 residues. Germline V gene lookup returns CDR1 SGHRS and CDR2 YFSETQ. DNA of the CDR3: TGCGCCAGCAGCAGCGGACAGACTGGCACCTACGAGCAGTACTTC. Translation: CASSSGQTGTYEQYF.

This clone qualifies as medium-sized. The chain is built from TRBV5-1 and TRBJ2-1; tentative D call: TRBD2 (7 bases). The CDR3 is made up of 16 amino acids. Deletions cut 3 bases from V and 6 bases from J, with 19 bases between. Germline V gene data show CDR1 as SGHRS and CDR2 as YFSETQ. The CDR3 loop reads CASSSQGGGVSNEQFF. The CDR3 coding sequence is TGCGCCAGCAGCTCCCAGGGAGGGGGGGTAAGCAATGAGCAGTTCTTC.

The chain links TRBV6-5 to TRBJ1-2, with no clear D. This CDR3 region has 12 residues. The germline gives CDR1 MNHEY, CDR2 SVGAGI. The germline V and J ends were trimmed by 7 bases and 2 bases, with 8 bases remaining between them. The CDR3 coding sequence is TGTGCCAGCATGGCAGGAAACTATGGCTACACCTTC. As protein: CASMAGNYGYTF.

This chain's CDR3 is CASSFGYYYGYTF. The DNA of the CDR3 is TGTGCCAGCAGTTTCGGGTATTACTATGGCTACACCTTC. The gene calls are TRBV28 and TRBJ1-2; no firm D call. Germline V CDR1 and CDR2: MDHEN, SYDVKM. The CDR3 is 13 residues long. Trimming took 3 bases from V and 3 from J, leaving 8 bases between them.

The V and J genes are TRBV7-2 and TRBJ1-5; 7 bases are shared with TRBD1. V shed 5 bases and J 3 bases; nucleotides not matched to a gene: 7. The CDR3 consists of 15 residues. Germline lookup yields CDR1 SGHTA and CDR2 FQGNSA. The CDR3 loop is CASSPTGTANQPQHF. In nucleotides, the CDR3 is TGTGCCAGCAGCCCGACGGGGACAGCCAATCAGCCCCAGCATTTT.

The chain recombines TRBV10-3 with TRBJ1-5, with TRBD1 matching over 7 bases. The germline V gene encodes CDR1 ENHRY and CDR2 SYGVKD. Losses at the gene ends were 6 bases for V and 1 base for J; bases not matched to a gene: 6. This CDR3 is built from 15 residues. The CDR3 DNA is TGTGCCATCAGGGTCCGAGGGGGCAGCAATCAGCCCCAGCATTTT. Amino acids: CAIRVRGGSNQPQHF.

The table lists this clone with a count of one. The chain carries TRBV6-5 and TRBJ2-7; 7 bases fit TRBD1. From germline, CDR1 is MNHEY and CDR2 SVGAGI. The junction had 7 bases not matched to a gene; V was cut back by 5 bases and J by 6 bases. CDR3 length equals 13 residues. The CDR3: CASSRGPRGEQYF. The DNA of the CDR3 is TGTGCCAGCAGTAGGGGGCCTAGGGGCGAGCAGTACTTC.

In DNA, the CDR3 is TGTGCCAGCACTGTGACAGCGAACACTGAAGCTTTCTTT. Translation: CASTVTANTEAFF. The chain is built from TRBV6-5 and TRBJ1-1; tentative D call: TRBD1 (5 bases). CDR3 size: 13 residues. CDR1 and CDR2 from the germline V gene are MNHEY and SVGAGI. V was trimmed by 7 bases and J by 1 base, leaving 10 bases between them.

This clone was detected only a few times. The chain couples TRBV5-8 to TRBJ1-1; tentative D call: TRBD1 (5 bases). Trimming stripped 1 base from V and 11 bases from J, with 9 bases between. Looked up from germline, CDR1 is SGHTS and CDR2 is YDEGEE. The CDR3 contains 11 residues. The CDR3 region has the DNA TGTGCCAGCAGCTTGTACGGGGGGGCTTTCTTT. Translating it yields CASSLYGGAFF.

V usage is TRBV6-5 and J usage is TRBJ1-2; D gene unclear. The CDR3 extends over 14 amino acids. CDR1 is MNHEY and CDR2 is SVGAGI in the germline V gene. Trimming removed 1 base from V and 0 bases from J, with 6 bases in between. The CDR3 nucleotides read TGTGCCAGCAGTTACTTTAACTCTAACTATGGCTACACCTTC. Its protein product is CASSYFNSNYGYTF.

The chain recombines TRBV7-9 with TRBJ2-2, with D perhaps matching TRBD1 (6 bases). Trimming stripped 5 bases from V and 5 bases from J, with 18 bases between. Germline CDR1 is SEHNR and CDR2 is FQNEAQ (reference sequence). The CDR3 is made up of 16 amino acids. The DNA of the CDR3 is TGTGCCAGCAGCCCCAGGGGCCTGAGGGGTACCGGGGAGCTGTTTTTT. This gives the protein CASSPRGLRGTGELFF.

J is TRBJ2-3 and V is TRBV6-5, with 10 bases matching TRBD2. This CDR3 is built from 15 residues. After removal of 7 bases from V and 3 bases from J, the junction contained 7 bases not matched to a gene. CDR1 MNHEY and CDR2 SVGAGI come from the germline V gene. CDR3 loop: CASTSRGLATDTQYF. In nucleotides, the CDR3 is TGTGCCAGCACTTCACGGGGACTAGCGACAGATACGCAGTATTTT.

The chain couples TRBV7-6 to TRBJ2-7; 8 bases are shared with TRBD1. CDR3 length: 16 amino acids. V trimming: 5 bases; J trimming: 0 bases; junction bases outside the gene matches: 9. Per the germline V gene, CDR1 is SGHVS and CDR2 is FNYEAQ. The CDR3 is CASSNRDRRSSYEQYF. In DNA form, the CDR3 reads TGTGCCAGCAGCAACAGGGACAGGAGAAGCTCCTACGAGCAGTACTTC.

The chain is built from TRBV27 and TRBJ1-1, with D tentatively TRBD1 (5 bases). This CDR3 has 15 residues. The V gene lost 0 bases and the J gene lost 6 bases, with 14 bases spanning the gap. Germline V gene sequence: CDR1 MNHEY, CDR2 SMNVEV (reference sequence). The DNA of the CDR3 is TGTGCCAGCAGTTTATCGTGGGCGGGGGAAGCTGAAGCTTTCTTT. It specifies CASSLSWAGEAEAFF.

The rearrangement links TRBV30 to TRBJ2-5; 11 bases agree with TRBD1. The CDR3 extends over 15 amino acids. V lost 7 bases and J lost 7; bases outside the gene matches: 14. CDR1 and CDR2 (germline): GTSNPN, SVGIG (reference sequence). In nucleotides, the CDR3 is TGTGCCTTAGATACTCGGACAGGGGGCTTTGGGACCCAGTACTTC. It codes for CALDTRTGGFGTQYF.

This chain joins TRBV19 and TRBJ1-4, with TRBD1 as a possible D gene (6 bases). The CDR3 covers 14 residues. Trimming took 5 bases from V and 7 from J, leaving 14 bases between them. Germline CDR1 is LNHDA and CDR2 is SQIVND (reference sequence). The CDR3, as DNA: TGTGCCAGTAGTGTTACCGGGACATCTGAAAAACTGTTTTTT. Translation gives CASSVTGTSEKLFF.

The chain couples TRBV6-5 to TRBJ2-5, with unresolved D. V lost 6 bases and J 0 bases, leaving 8 bases between the germline ends. There are 13 residues in the CDR3. In germline, CDR1 is MNHEY, CDR2 SVGAGI. CDR3 DNA sequence: TGTGCCAGCAGCCGCGCTAACCAAGAGACCCAGTACTTC. This gives the protein CASSRANQETQYF.

V is TRBV30 and J is TRBJ1-2; TRBD1 might be the D (5 bases). The CDR3 consists of 10 residues. The V and J ends lost 4 bases and 7 bases respectively, with 7 bases between them. Germline-derived CDR1 and CDR2 are GTSNPN and SVGIG (reference sequence). The CDR3 sequence: CAWMGGGYTF. CDR3 nucleotide sequence: TGTGCCTGGATGGGGGGTGGCTACACCTTC.

This clone was counted only a few times. The V and J genes are TRBV4-1 and TRBJ1-2; TRBD1 matches 10 bases. Trimming cost V 0 bases and J 1 base; bases outside gene matches: 8. The CDR3 contains 18 residues. The germline V gene has CDR1 MGHRA and CDR2 YSYEKL. DNA of the CDR3: TGCGCCAGCAGCCAAGAGATTTCCGGGACAGGGGTTAACTATGGCTACACCTTC. It is translated as CASSQEISGTGVNYGYTF.

The chain is built from TRBV14 and TRBJ1-4, with D perhaps matching TRBD1 (5 bases). V was cut by 3 bases and J by 8 bases, with 16 bases left in between. Germline assignment: CDR1 SGHDN and CDR2 FVKESK. The CDR3 extends over 15 amino acids. CDR3 bases: TGTGCCAGCAGCCACACAGGTTCGTTGGTCGAAAAACTGTTTTTT. It codes for CASSHTGSLVEKLFF.